The following is a T cell receptor beta chain sequence with its context. The data are from a study of T cell responses to AZD1222 COVID-19 vaccine. Germline values: CDR1 MNHEY, CDR2 SMNVEV (reference sequence). The CDR3 contains 13 residues. Trimming pared 0 bases from V and 2 bases from J, leaving 5 bases between. Generated by immunoSEQ multiplex PCR, the TCRdb table keeps only in-frame clones and is missing some. The sample contains 200,000 to 250,000 clones, around 94% of which appear only once. The V gene is TRBV27, the J gene TRBJ2-7; unclear D gene. This specimen was peripheral blood, taken 28 days after the second dose of the MenACWY control vaccine. The sequence was obtained from an adult who received the MenACWY meningococcal vaccine as a control. The CDR3 region has the DNA TGTGCCAGCAGTTTATCCAGGACCTACGAGCAGTACTTC. It is translated as CASSLSRTYEQYF.